This T cell receptor (beta chain) is drawn from a study of monozygotic twins with inflammatory bowel disease. Findings and caveats of the study: Fewer clonotypes were shared with others by IBD patients than by healthy twins, especially with disease activity.

A note on this clonotype: Its antigen is unidentified.

TCRdb re-called the 5' RACE reads and shows each CDR3 protein once, DNA omitted. The sample holds over 130,000 distinct CDR3 sequences. The germline gives CDR1 MNHEY, CDR2 SVGEGT. The CDR3 runs to 16 residues. Researchers collected over 2 ml of blood per donor. The sequenced sample consisted of blood. The rearrangement links TRBV6-2 or TRBV6-3 to TRBJ1-5; the D gene TCRdb calls, TRBD1, cannot be checked with no DNA. The sequence was obtained from a human donor with ulcerative colitis or Crohn's disease, or a healthy co-twin of an affected twin (not recorded which). The CDR3 region is CASRSYGQTDNQPQHF.